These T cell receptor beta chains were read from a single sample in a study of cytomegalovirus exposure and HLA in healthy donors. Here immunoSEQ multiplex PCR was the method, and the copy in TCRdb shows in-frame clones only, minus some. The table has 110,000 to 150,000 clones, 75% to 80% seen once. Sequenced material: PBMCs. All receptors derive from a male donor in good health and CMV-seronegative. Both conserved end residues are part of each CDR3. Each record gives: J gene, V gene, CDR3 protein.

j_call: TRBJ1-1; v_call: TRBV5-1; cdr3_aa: CASRGQGNTEAFF
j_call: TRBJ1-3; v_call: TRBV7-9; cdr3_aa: CASSFGQVSGNTIYF
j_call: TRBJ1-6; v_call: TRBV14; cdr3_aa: CASSHTGQSYNSPLHF
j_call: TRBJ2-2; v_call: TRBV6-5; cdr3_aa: CASSSQGASNTGELFF
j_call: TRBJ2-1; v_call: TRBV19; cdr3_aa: CASSFRRQHNEQFF
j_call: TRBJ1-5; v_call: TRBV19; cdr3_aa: CASTPGPGGGNQPQHF
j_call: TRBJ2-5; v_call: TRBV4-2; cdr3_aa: CASSQLQGGETQYF
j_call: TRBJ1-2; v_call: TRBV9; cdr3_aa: CASRGVRGYTF
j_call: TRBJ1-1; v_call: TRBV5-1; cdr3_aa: CASSLEDRGGTEAFF
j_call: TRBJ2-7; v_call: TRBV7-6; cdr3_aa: CASSPTGQSYEQYF
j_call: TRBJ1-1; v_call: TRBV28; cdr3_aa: CASSLDREGSLNTEAFF
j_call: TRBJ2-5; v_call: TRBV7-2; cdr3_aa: CASTIKETQYF
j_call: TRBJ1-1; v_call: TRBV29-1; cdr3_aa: CSVVRQGRAFF
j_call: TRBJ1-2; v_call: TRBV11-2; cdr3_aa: CASSLVFGGRPGGYTF
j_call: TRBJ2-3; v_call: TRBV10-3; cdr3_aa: CAVRDSGDSTDTQYF
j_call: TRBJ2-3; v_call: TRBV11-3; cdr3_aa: CASSLRGPDTQYF
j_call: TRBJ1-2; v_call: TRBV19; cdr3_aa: CASSSVEWGDYGYTF
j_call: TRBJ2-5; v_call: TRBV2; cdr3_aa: CASIPPDRGGETQYF
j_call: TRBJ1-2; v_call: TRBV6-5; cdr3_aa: CASRPDRGQFGGYTF
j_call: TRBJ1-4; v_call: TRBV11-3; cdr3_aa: CASSPQRQGPTNEKLFF
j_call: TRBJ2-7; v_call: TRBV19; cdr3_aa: CASSIGGPGSEQYF
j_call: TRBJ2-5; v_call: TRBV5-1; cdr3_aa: CASSVQGAAETQYF
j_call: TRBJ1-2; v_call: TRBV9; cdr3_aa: CASSEVGQGRFNYGYTF
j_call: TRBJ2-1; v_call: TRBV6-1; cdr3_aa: CAISRGRGNSDEQFF
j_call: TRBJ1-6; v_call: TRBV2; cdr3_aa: CASSELEPGHSPLHF
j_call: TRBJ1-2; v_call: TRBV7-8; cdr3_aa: CASSGQGIYGYTF